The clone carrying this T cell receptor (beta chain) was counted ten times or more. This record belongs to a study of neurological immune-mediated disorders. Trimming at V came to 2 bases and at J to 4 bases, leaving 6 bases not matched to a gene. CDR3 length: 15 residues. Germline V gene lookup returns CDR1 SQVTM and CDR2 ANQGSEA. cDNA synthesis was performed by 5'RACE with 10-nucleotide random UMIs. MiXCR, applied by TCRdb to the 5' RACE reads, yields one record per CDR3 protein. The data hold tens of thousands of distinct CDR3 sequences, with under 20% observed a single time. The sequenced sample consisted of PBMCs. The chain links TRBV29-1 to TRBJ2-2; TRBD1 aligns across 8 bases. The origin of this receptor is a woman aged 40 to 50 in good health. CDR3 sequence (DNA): TGCAGCGTTGAATCAGGGGGCCCCTTCACCGGGGAGCTGTTTTTT. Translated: CSVESGGPFTGELFF.